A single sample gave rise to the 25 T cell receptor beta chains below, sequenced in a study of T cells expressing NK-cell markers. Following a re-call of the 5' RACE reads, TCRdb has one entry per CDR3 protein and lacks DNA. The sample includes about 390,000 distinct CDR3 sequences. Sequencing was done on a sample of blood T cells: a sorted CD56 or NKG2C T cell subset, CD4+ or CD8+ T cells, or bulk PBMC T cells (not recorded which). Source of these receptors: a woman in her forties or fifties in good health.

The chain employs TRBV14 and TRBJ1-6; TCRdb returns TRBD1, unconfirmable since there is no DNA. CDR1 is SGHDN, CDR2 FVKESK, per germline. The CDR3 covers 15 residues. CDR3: CASSQESGGLSPLHF.

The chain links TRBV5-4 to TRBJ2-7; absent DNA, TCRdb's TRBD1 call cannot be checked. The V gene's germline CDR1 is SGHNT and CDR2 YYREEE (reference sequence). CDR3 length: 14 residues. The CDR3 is CASSPGRGDYEQYF.

CDR3 residues: CASSKKWGGGAGANVLTF. The genes are TRBV25-1 and TRBJ2-6; the D gene TCRdb calls, TRBD1, cannot be checked with no DNA. The CDR3 contains 18 residues. The germline V gene encodes CDR1 MGHDK and CDR2 SYGVNS.

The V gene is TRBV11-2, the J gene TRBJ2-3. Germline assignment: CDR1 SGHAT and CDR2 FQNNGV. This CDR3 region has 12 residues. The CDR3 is CASVRSTDTQYF.

CDR3 residues: CAWTVGYEQYF. The J gene is TRBJ2-7, the V gene TRBV30. This CDR3 is built from 11 residues. The germline V gene encodes CDR1 GTSNPN and CDR2 SVGIG (reference sequence). Drawing the rest from reference TRBV30 and TRBJ2-7, the complete variable domain is SQTIHQWPATLVQPVGSPLSLECTVEGTSNPNLYWYRQAAGRGLQLLFYSVGIGQISSEVPQNLSASRPQDRQFILSSKKLLLSDSGFYLCAWTVGYEQYFGPGTRLTVT.

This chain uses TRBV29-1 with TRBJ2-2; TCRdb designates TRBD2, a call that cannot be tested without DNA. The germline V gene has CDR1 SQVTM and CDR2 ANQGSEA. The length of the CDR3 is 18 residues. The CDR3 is CSVEALGTSGRGTGELFF.

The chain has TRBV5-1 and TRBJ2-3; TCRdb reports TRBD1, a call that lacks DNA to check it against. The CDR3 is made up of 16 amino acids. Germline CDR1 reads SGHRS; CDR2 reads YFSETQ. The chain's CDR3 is CASSLQTGRPEDTQYF.

CDR3: CAISHRGGKETQYF. The rearrangement links TRBV10-3 to TRBJ2-5; the TCRdb D gene call, TRBD1, has no DNA to confirm it. Germline CDR1 reads ENHRY; CDR2 reads SYGVKD. The CDR3 has 14 residues.

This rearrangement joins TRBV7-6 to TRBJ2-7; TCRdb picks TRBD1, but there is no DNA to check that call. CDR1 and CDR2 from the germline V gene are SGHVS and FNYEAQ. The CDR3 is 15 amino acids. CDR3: CASSSTRDRHYEQYF.

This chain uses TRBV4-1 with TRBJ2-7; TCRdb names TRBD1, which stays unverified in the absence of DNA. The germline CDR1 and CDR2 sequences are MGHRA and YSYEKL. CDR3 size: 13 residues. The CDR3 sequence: CASSHGGPYEQYF.

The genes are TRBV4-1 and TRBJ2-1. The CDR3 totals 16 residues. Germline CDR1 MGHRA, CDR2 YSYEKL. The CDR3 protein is CASSQIRVLADNEQFF.

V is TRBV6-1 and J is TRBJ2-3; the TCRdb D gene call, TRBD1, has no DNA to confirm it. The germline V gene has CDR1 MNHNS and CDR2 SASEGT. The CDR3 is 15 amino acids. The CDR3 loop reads CASEPGTGGVDTQYF.

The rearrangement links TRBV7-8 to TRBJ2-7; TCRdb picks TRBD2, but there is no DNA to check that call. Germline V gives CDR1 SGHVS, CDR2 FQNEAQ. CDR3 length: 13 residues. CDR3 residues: CAPGPSGSYEQYF.

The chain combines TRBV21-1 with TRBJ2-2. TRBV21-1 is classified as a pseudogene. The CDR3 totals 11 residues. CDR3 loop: CASKDTGELFF.

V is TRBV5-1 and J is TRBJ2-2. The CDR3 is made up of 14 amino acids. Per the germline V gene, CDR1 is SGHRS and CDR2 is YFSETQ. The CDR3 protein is CASSLDSYPGELFF. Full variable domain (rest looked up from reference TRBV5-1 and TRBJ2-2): KAGVTQTPRYLIKTRGQQVTLSCSPISGHRSVSWYQQTPGQGLQFLFEYFSETQRNKGNFPGRFSGRQFSNSRSEMNVSTLELGDSALYLCASSLDSYPGELFFGEGSRLTVL.

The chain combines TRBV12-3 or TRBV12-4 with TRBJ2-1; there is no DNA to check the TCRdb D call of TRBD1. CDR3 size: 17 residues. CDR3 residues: CASSLRGQGASYNEQFF.

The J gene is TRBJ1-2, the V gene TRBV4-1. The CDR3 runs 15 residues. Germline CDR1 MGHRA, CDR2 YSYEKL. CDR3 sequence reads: CASRAQGLPNYGYTF.

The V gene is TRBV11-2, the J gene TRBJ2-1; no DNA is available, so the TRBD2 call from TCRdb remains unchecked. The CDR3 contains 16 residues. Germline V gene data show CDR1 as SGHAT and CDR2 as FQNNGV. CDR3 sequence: CASSPLPGGPGNEQFF. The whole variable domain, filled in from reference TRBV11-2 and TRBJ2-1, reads EAGVAQSPRYKIIEKRQSVAFWCNPISGHATLYWYQQILGQGPKLLIQFQNNGVVDDSQLPKDRFSAERLKGVDSTLKIQPAKLEDSAVYLCASSPLPGGPGNEQFFGPGTRLTVL.

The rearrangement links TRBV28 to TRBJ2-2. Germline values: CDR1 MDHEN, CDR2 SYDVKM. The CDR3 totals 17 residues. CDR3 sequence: CASSQAGGGANTGELFF.

The chain's CDR3 is CASSFQGSNTGELFF. The chain recombines TRBV5-1 with TRBJ2-2; the TCRdb call, TRBD1, lacks DNA for checking. The CDR3 has 15 amino acids. Germline-derived CDR1 and CDR2 are SGHRS and YFSETQ. The full variable domain, its missing parts supplied by reference TRBV5-1 and TRBJ2-2, is KAGVTQTPRYLIKTRGQQVTLSCSPISGHRSVSWYQQTPGQGLQFLFEYFSETQRNKGNFPGRFSGRQFSNSRSEMNVSTLELGDSALYLCASSFQGSNTGELFFGEGSRLTVL.

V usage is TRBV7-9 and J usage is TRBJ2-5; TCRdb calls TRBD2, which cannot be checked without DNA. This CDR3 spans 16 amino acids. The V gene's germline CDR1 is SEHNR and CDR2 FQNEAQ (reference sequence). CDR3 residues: CASSLGEAGGQETQYF.

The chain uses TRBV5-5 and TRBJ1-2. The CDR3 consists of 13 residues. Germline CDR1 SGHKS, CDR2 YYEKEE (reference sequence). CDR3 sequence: CASSLEVGIGYTF.

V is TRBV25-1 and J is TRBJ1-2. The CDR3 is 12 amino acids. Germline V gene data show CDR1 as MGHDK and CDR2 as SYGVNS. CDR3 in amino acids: CASRWDSAGYTF.

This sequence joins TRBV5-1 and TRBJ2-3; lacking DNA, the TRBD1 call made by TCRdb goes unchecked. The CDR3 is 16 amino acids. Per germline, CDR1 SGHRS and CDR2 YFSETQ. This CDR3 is CASSLAVGQGTDTQYF. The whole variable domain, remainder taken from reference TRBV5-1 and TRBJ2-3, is KAGVTQTPRYLIKTRGQQVTLSCSPISGHRSVSWYQQTPGQGLQFLFEYFSETQRNKGNFPGRFSGRQFSNSRSEMNVSTLELGDSALYLCASSLAVGQGTDTQYFGPGTRLTVL.

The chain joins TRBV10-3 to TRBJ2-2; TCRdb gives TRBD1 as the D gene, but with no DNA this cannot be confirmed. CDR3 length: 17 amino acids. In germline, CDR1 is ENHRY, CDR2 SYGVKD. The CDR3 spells CAIGELGQGARTGELFF.